This T cell receptor beta chain is from a study of cytomegalovirus exposure and HLA in healthy donors. As for the study in general: Early released data comprised about 84 million unique TCRs from HLA-typed donors.

As for this clone: The antigen is undetermined.

Study results and limitations: Earlier analysis found most TCR beta V segments productive about 90% or about 30% of the time. A link between a missense DCLRE1C variant and TCR beta V- and J-gene trimming emerged from a later analysis. In a later analysis, the majority of CMV-associated beta chains seemingly showed HLA restriction.

Vbeta (60) and Jbeta (13) primers were used in the PCR. Produced via immunoSEQ multiplex PCR; TCRdb's table is partial and in-frame only. The sample carries 50,000 to 70,000 clones, 75% to 85% recorded once. The CDR3 runs to 15 residues. The V gene's germline CDR1 is SGDLS and CDR2 YYNGEE. V gave up 4 bases and J gave up 3 bases; unmatched junction bases: 10. The J gene is TRBJ2-7, the V gene TRBV9, with TRBD1 matching over 7 bases. Source material: PBMCs. The sequence derives from a human donor in good health. CDR3 coding DNA: TGTGCCAGCAGCTCCAATACAGGGGCGAGCTACGAGCAGTACTTC. It yields the protein CASSSNTGASYEQYF.